Below, 6 T cell receptor beta chains from the same sample are listed, as sequenced in a study of shared clonotypes between healthy human individuals. The method was immunoSEQ multiplex PCR; TCRdb's version includes in-frame clones alone and lacks a portion of them. The data hold 750,000 to 1,000,000 clones, with 80% to 95% observed a single time. Naivety among CD8 cells was defined by CD45RO negativity and positive CCR7 selection, thereby excluding terminally differentiated effector memory CD45RA+ cells. Sequences were obtained from naive CD8+ T cells sorted from blood. The origin of the receptors is a man aged 30-40 years in good health.

The V gene is TRBV2, the J gene TRBJ2-2, with D uncertain. Germline CDR1 is SNHLY and CDR2 is FYNNEI. Trimming pared 6 bases from V and 9 bases from J, leaving 14 bases between. The CDR3 covers 13 residues. Here the CDR3 reads CASRPGNPRELFF. Here the CDR3 DNA reads TGTGCCAGCAGACCTGGGAATCCTCGGGAGCTGTTTTTT.

The rearrangement links TRBV27 to TRBJ2-7, with TRBD1 matching 9 bases. Germline loops: CDR1 MNHEY, CDR2 SMNVEV (reference sequence). Trimming cost V 4 bases and J 2 bases; bases outside gene matches: 9. CDR3 length: 16 residues. CDR3 coding DNA: TGTGCCAGCAGTTCTCTAGAGGGACAGGGCACCTACGAGCAGTACTTC. It translates to CASSSLEGQGTYEQYF.

Comments on this clone: This clone may be a read error of a much larger clone one base away. The rearrangement links TRBV9 to TRBJ2-1; 14 positions match TRBD2. The length of the CDR3 is 14 residues. V lost 7 bases to trimming and J lost 5 bases; unmatched junction nucleotides: 2. CDR1 is SGDLS, CDR2 YYNGEE, per germline. CDR3 residues: CASAGLAGDNEQFF. The CDR3 region has the DNA TGTGCCAGCGCGGGACTAGCGGGAGACAATGAGCAGTTCTTC.

The CDR3 DNA is TGTGCCAGCAGCGAGGGTGGGGCGAACTATGGCTACACCTTC. This codes for CASSEGGANYGYTF. This chain joins TRBV13 and TRBJ1-2, with D possibly being TRBD1 (5 bases). Trimming left V 5 bases short and J 2 bases short, with 12 bases between. The germline V gene encodes CDR1 PRHDT and CDR2 FYEKMQ (reference sequence). The CDR3 extends over 14 amino acids. The whole variable domain, filled in from reference TRBV13 and TRBJ1-2, reads AAGVIQSPRHLIKEKRETATLKCYPIPRHDTVYWYQQGPGQDPQFLISFYEKMQSDKGSIPDRFSAQQFSDYHSELNMSSLELGDSALYFCASSEGGANYGYTFGSGTRLTVV.

The rearrangement joins TRBV13 to TRBJ2-5; tentatively, D is TRBD2 (6 bases). V dropped 5 bases and J dropped 1 base, with 14 bases sitting between them. The CDR3 loop spans 15 amino acids. Germline CDR1 reads PRHDT; CDR2 reads FYEKMQ (reference sequence). The CDR3 region has the DNA TGTGCCAGCAGCGTCGCGGGGCAATTCCAAGAGACCCAGTACTTC. Its protein product is CASSVAGQFQETQYF.

This chain connects TRBV11-2 to TRBJ2-3, with TRBD2 identical over 10 bases. This CDR3 comprises 17 residues. V was pared by 3 bases and J by 6 bases, with 12 bases of the junction left unmatched. Germline CDR1 and CDR2: SGHAT and FQNNGV. This CDR3 is CASSLIFSGRQGDTQYF. The CDR3 region has the DNA TGTGCCAGCAGCTTGATCTTTAGCGGGAGGCAGGGGGATACGCAGTATTTT.